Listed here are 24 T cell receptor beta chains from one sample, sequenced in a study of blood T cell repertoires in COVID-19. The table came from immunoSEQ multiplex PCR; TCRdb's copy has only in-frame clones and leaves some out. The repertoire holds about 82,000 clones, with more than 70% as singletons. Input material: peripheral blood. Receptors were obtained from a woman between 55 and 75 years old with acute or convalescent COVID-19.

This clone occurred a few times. In DNA form, the CDR3 reads TGTGCCAGCAGCTTGGGCGGGGGTAATAGCAATCAGCCCCAGCATTTT. Its translation is CASSLGGGNSNQPQHF. V gene TRBV5-6 combines with J gene TRBJ1-5, with D maybe TRBD1 (5 bases). Germline CDR1 and CDR2: SGHDT and YYEEEE. This CDR3 region has 16 residues. Trimming took 0 bases from V and 0 from J, leaving 10 bases between them. Complete variable domain (other parts from reference TRBV5-6 and TRBJ1-5): DAGVTQSPTHLIKTRGQQVTLRCSPKSGHDTVSWYQQALGQGPQFIFQYYEEEERQRGNFPDRFSGHQFPNYSSELNVNALLLGDSALYLCASSLGGGNSNQPQHFGDGTRLSIL.

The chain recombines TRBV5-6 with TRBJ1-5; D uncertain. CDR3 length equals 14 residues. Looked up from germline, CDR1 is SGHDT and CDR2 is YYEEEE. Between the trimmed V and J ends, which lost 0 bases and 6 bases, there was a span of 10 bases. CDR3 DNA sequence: TGTGCCAGCAGCTTGGGAATCTTCGGTCAGCCCCAGCATTTT. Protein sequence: CASSLGIFGQPQHF.

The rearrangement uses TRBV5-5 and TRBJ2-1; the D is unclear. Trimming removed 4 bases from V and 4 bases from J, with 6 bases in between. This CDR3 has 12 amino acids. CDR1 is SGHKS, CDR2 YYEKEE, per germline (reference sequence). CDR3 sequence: CASSEPYNEQFF. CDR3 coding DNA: TGTGCCAGCAGCGAGCCTTACAATGAGCAGTTCTTC.

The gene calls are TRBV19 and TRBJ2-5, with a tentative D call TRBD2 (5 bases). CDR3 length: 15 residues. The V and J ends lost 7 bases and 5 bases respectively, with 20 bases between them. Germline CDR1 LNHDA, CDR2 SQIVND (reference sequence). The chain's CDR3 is CASTPEGARWETQYF. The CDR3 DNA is TGTGCCAGTACCCCTGAGGGCGCTCGATGGGAGACCCAGTACTTC.

The CDR3 here is CASSSLTGGIYNEQFF. The CDR3 DNA follows: TGTGCCAGCAGCTCGTTGACAGGGGGCATCTACAATGAGCAGTTCTTC. The chain is built from TRBV5-4 and TRBJ2-1, with TRBD1 identical over 10 bases. J gave up 3 bases and V 3 bases, and 6 bases lay outside the gene matches. The CDR3 runs 16 residues. CDR1 is SGHNT and CDR2 is YYREEE in the germline V gene (reference sequence).

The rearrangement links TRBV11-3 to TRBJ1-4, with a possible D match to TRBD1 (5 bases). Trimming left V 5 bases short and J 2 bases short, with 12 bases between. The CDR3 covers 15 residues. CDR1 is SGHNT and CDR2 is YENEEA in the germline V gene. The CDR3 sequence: CASSPQGWTNEKLFF. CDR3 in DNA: TGTGCCAGCAGCCCTCAGGGTTGGACTAATGAAAAACTGTTTTTT.

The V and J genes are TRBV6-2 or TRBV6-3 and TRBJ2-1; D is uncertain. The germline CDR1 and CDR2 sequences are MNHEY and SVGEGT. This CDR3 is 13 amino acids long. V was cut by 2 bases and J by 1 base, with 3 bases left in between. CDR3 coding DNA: TGTGCCAGCAGTTACCAATCCTACAATGAGCAGTTCTTC. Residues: CASSYQSYNEQFF.

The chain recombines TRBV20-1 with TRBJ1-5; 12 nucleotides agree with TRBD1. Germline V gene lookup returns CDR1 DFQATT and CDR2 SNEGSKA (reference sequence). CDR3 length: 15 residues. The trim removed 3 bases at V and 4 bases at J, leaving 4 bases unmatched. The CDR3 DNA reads TGCAGTGCTAGTGGGACAGGGGGCGATAATCAGCCCCAGCATTTT. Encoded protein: CSASGTGGDNQPQHF.

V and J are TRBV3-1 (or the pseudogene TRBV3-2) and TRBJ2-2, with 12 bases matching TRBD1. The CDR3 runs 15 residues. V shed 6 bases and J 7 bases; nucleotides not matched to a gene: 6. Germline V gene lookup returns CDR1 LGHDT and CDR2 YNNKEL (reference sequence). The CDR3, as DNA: TGTGCCAGCAGGACCGGGACAGGGGGCTTCGGGGAGCTGTTTTTT. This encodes CASRTGTGGFGELFF.

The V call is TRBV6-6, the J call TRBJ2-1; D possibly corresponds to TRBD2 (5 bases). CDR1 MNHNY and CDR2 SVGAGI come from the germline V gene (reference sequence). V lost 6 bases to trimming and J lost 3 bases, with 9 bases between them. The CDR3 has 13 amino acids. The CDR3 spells CASSGLNYNEQFF. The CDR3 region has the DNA TGTGCCAGCAGCGGACTTAACTACAATGAGCAGTTCTTC.

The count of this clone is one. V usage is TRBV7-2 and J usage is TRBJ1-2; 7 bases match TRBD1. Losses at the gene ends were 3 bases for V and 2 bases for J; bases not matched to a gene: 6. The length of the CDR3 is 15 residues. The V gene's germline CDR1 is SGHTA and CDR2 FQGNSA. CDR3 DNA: TGTGCCAGCAGCTTTGCGGGACAGACAAACTATGGCTACACCTTC. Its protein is CASSFAGQTNYGYTF.

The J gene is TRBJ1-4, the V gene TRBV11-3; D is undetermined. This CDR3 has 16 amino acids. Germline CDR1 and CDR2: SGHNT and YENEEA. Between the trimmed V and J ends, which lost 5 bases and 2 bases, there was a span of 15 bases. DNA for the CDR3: TGTGCCAGCAGCCGTAGCGGGGTCGGTACTAATGAAAAACTGTTTTTT. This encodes CASSRSGVGTNEKLFF.

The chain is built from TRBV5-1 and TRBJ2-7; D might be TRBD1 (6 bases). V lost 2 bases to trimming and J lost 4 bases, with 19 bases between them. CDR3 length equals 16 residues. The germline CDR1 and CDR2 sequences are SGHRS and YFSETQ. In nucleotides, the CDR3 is TGCGCCAGCAGCTTTGATCCACCTGTACAGGGTTACGAGCAGTACTTC. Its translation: CASSFDPPVQGYEQYF.

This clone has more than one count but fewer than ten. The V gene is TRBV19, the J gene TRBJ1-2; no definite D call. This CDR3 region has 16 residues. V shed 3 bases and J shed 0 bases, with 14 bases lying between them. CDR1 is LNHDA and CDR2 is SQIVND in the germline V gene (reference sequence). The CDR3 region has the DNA TGTGCCAGTAGTATCGGTGGCGGATACCCTAACTATGGCTACACCTTC. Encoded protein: CASSIGGGYPNYGYTF. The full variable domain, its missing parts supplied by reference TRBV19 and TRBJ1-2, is DGGITQSPKYLFRKEGQNVTLSCEQNLNHDAMYWYRQDPGQGLRLIYYSQIVNDFQKGDIAEGYSVSREKKESFPLTVTSAQKNPTAFYLCASSIGGGYPNYGYTFGSGTRLTVV.

This CDR3 reads CASSIGTYNEQFF. The DNA of the CDR3 is TGTGCCAGTAGTATCGGGACCTACAATGAGCAGTTCTTC. The chain links TRBV19 to TRBJ2-1, with D possibly matching TRBD2 (5 bases). The CDR3 length is 13 residues. Trimming removed 3 bases at V and 2 bases at J, with 5 bases between. Germline CDR1 LNHDA, CDR2 SQIVND (reference sequence).

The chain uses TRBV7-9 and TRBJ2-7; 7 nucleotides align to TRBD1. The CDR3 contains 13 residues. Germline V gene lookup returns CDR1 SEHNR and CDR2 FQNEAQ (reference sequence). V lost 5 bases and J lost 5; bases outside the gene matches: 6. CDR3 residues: CASSPTGTDEQYF. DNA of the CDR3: TGTGCCAGCAGCCCGACAGGGACCGACGAGCAGTACTTC. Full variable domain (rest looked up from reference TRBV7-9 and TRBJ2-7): DTGVSQNPRHKITKRGQNVTFRCDPISEHNRLYWYRQTLGQGPEFLTYFQNEAQLEKSRLLSDRFSAERPKGSFSTLEIQRTEQGDSAMYLCASSPTGTDEQYFGPGTRLTVT.

CDR3 region: CASKRQPISGNTIYF. The CDR3 DNA is TGTGCCAGCAAAAGACAGCCCATCTCTGGAAACACCATATATTTT. The V gene is TRBV6-5, the J gene TRBJ1-3, with D possibly TRBD1 on 5 matching bases. The length of the CDR3 is 15 residues. The germline V and J ends were trimmed by 7 bases and 0 bases, with 13 bases remaining between them. Per the germline V gene, CDR1 is MNHEY and CDR2 is SVGAGI.

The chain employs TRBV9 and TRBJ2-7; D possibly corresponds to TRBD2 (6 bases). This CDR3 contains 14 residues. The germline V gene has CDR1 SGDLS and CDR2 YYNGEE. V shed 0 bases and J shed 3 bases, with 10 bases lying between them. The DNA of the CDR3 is TGTGCCAGCAGCGTAGCTACGGGAGACTACGAGCAGTACTTC. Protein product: CASSVATGDYEQYF.

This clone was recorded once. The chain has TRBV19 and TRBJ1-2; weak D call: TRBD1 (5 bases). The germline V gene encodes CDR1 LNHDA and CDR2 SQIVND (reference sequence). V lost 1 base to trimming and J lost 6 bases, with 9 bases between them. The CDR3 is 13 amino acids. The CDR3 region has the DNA TGTGCCAGTAGTATAGGTCAGGGCCATGGCTACACCTTC. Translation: CASSIGQGHGYTF.

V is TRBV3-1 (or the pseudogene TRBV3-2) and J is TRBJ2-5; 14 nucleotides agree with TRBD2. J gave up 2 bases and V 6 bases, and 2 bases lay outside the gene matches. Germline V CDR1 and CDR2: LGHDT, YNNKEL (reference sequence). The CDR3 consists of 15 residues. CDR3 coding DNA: TGTGCCAGCAGGAGACTAGCGGGAGGGCAAGAGACCCAGTACTTC. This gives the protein CASRRLAGGQETQYF.

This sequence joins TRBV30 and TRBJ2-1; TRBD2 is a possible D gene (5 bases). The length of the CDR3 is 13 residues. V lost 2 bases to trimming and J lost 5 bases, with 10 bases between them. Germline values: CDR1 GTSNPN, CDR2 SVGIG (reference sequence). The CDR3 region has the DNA TGTGCCTGGAGTCCAGACTATAACAATGAGCAGTTCTTC. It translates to CAWSPDYNNEQFF.

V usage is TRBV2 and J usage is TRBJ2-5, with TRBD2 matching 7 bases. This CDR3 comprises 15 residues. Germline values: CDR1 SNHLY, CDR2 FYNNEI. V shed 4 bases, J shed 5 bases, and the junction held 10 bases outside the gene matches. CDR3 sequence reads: CASSVQRGEGETQYF. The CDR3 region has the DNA TGTGCCAGCAGTGTACAACGGGGGGAGGGGGAGACCCAGTACTTC.

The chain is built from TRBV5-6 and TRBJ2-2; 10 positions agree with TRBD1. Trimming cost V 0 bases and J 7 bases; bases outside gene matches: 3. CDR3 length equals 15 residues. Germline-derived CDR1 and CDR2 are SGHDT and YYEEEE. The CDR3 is CASSLGQGARGELFF. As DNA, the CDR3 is TGTGCCAGCAGCTTGGGACAGGGGGCGCGCGGGGAGCTGTTTTTT.

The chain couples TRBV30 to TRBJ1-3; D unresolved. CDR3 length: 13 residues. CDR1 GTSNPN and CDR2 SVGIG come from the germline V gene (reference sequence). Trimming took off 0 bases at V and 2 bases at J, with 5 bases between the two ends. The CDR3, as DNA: TGTGCCTGGAGTGTTTCCGCTGGAAACACCATATATTTT. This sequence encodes CAWSVSAGNTIYF.